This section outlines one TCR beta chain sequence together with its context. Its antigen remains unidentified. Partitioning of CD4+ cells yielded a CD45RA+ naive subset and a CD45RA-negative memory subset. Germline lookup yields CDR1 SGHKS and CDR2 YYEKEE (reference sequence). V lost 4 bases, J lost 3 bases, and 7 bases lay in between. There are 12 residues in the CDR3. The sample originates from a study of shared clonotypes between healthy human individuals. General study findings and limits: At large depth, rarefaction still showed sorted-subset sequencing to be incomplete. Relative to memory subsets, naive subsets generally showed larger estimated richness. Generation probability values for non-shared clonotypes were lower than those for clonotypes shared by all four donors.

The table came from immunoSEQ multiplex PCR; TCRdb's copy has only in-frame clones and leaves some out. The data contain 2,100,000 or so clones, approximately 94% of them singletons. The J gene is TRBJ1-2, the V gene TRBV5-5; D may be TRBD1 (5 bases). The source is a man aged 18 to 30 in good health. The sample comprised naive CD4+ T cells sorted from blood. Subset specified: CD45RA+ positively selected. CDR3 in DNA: TGTGCCAGCAGCGGGGACCACTATGGCTACACCTTC. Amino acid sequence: CASSGDHYGYTF.